This TCR beta chain derives from a study of molecular identifiers for immune sequencing clone quantification. Study results and caveats: Sizes of clones that are highly expanded could be underestimated (if identical TCR molecules share a barcode).

Previously reported methods and listed TCR primers produced the bulk TCR libraries. TCRdb itself ran the PCR reads through MiXCR, one entry per CDR3 protein. The sample includes 40,000 to 65,000 distinct CDR3 sequences, 36% of them seen just once. With respect to this clonotype: Its cognate antigen is unknown.

Naive CD8 T cells were sorted, and the gate applied was CD8+CD4-CCR7+CD45RA+. The specimen sequenced was naive CD8+ T cells from blood, with Jurkat cell RNA spiked in. Documented subset: FACS-sorted CD8+CD4-CCR7+CD45RA+ naive T cells. The sequence was collected from a human donor in good health. Some libraries in this study had Jurkat cell RNA spiked in.

CDR3 protein: CASSPTTYYGYTF. The CDR3 region has the DNA TGTGCCAGCAGCCCAACCACCTACTATGGCTACACCTTC. The gene calls are TRBV3-1 and TRBJ1-2; D gene ambiguous. Germline CDR1 reads LGHDT; CDR2 reads YNNKEL (reference sequence). The CDR3 has 13 amino acids. Between the trimmed V and J ends, which lost 4 bases and 3 bases, there was a span of 9 bases.